The 32 T cell receptor beta chains in this list originate from one sample, sequenced in a study of Ad26.COV2.S vaccination and SARS-CoV-2 variants. Documented treatment: roughly 20 received Ad26.COV2.S at low or high dose, single or two shots; about 5 received placebo; per-sample allocation not given. Sampling was performed 63 days after the first vaccine or placebo injection. The repertoire was sequenced with immunoSEQ multiplex PCR; TCRdb's copy has only in-frame clones and lacks some. This sample has around 300,000 clones, with about 85% found just once. The sequencing here drew on peripheral blood, taken in a trial of Ad26.COV2.S vaccine versus placebo. These receptors all stem from a person between 18 and 60 years old who received the Ad26.COV2.S COVID-19 vaccine or a placebo.

The V gene is TRBV3-1 (or the pseudogene TRBV3-2), the J gene TRBJ2-1; D remains ambiguous. The V end lost 2 bases, the J end lost 5 bases, and 4 bases lay between the germline ends. Germline CDR1 LGHDT, CDR2 YNNKEL (reference sequence). The CDR3 spans 12 residues. CDR3: CASSQLNNEQFF. The CDR3 bases are TGTGCCAGCAGCCAACTAAACAATGAGCAGTTCTTC.

CDR3 in DNA: TGTGCCAGCAGTTTTACCGGCGGTCGGGACGAGCAGTACTTC. It yields the protein CASSFTGGRDEQYF. The rearrangement joins TRBV28 to TRBJ2-7; D is ambiguous. The CDR3 totals 14 residues. Germline assignment: CDR1 MDHEN and CDR2 SYDVKM. V shed 3 bases and J shed 5 bases, with 14 bases lying between them.

The chain employs TRBV7-3 and TRBJ2-3, with a possible D match to TRBD1 (6 bases). The CDR3 loop spans 15 amino acids. Germline lookup yields CDR1 SGHTA and CDR2 FQGTGA. V lost 1 base to trimming and J lost 2 bases, with 10 bases between them. The CDR3 is CASSLSGQLTDTQYF. In DNA, the CDR3 is TGTGCCAGCAGCTTAAGCGGACAGCTCACAGATACGCAGTATTTT.

The chain is built from TRBV20-1 and TRBJ1-1; D is uncertain. The CDR3 is 16 amino acids. V was cut by 3 bases and J by 0 bases, with 17 bases left in between. In germline, CDR1 is DFQATT, CDR2 SNEGSKA (reference sequence). The CDR3, as DNA: TGCAGTGCTAGTGACCTGGGCGGGATCCTGAACACTGAAGCTTTCTTT. Its translation is CSASDLGGILNTEAFF.

The chain couples TRBV4-2 to TRBJ1-3, with 7 bases lining up with TRBD1. V trimming: 2 bases; J trimming: 2 bases; junction bases outside the gene matches: 6. The CDR3 covers 16 residues. Germline assignment: CDR1 LGHNA and CDR2 YNFKEQ. Here the CDR3 reads CASSQTVGGAGNTIYF. DNA of the CDR3: TGTGCCAGCAGCCAAACGGTAGGGGGCGCTGGAAACACCATATATTTT.

The genes are TRBV18 and TRBJ2-1, with D possibly TRBD2 on 6 matching bases. CDR1 KGHSH and CDR2 LQKENI come from the germline V gene. The CDR3 spans 14 residues. V was clipped by 1 base and J by 7 bases, with 11 bases between them. The CDR3 is CASSPLAEGNEQFF. In DNA form, the CDR3 reads TGTGCCAGCTCACCACTAGCGGAGGGGAATGAGCAGTTCTTC.

The chain joins TRBV29-1 to TRBJ2-1; no clear D. Trimming left V 3 bases short and J 8 bases short, with 11 bases between. CDR1 SQVTM and CDR2 ANQGSEA come from the germline V gene. The CDR3 contains 12 residues. The DNA for the CDR3 is TGCAGCGTTGATAGGGCCAGATATGAGCAGTTCTTC. It codes for CSVDRARYEQFF.

The chain employs TRBV4-3 and TRBJ1-5; TRBD1 might be the D (6 bases). There are 14 residues in the CDR3. The V gene lost 4 bases and the J gene lost 5 bases, with 12 bases spanning the gap. Germline values: CDR1 LGHNA, CDR2 YSLEER. CDR3 amino acids: CASSPREGDQPQHF. Here the CDR3 DNA reads TGCGCCAGCAGCCCCCGGGAGGGGGATCAGCCCCAGCATTTT.

The chain combines TRBV29-1 with TRBJ1-5; 7 bases match TRBD1. This CDR3 comprises 14 residues. CDR1 is SQVTM, CDR2 ANQGSEA, per germline. The J segment lost 3 bases and the V segment lost 6 bases, leaving 8 bases of the junction unmatched. The CDR3 sequence is CSVTGTELNQPQHF. In DNA form, the CDR3 reads TGCAGCGTCACCGGGACAGAGCTCAATCAGCCCCAGCATTTT.

In DNA, the CDR3 is TGTGCCAGCAGCCCCCAACTAGACTACGAGCAGTACTTC. Amino acid sequence: CASSPQLDYEQYF. V and J are TRBV7-9 and TRBJ2-7, with D maybe TRBD2 (5 bases). From germline, CDR1 is SEHNR and CDR2 FQNEAQ (reference sequence). Trimming left V 5 bases short and J 3 bases short, with 11 bases between. This CDR3 is built from 13 residues.

The chain links TRBV3-1 (or the pseudogene TRBV3-2) to TRBJ1-5; TRBD1 is a possible D gene (6 bases). The CDR3 is 15 residues long. Germline V lookup: CDR1 LGHDT, CDR2 YNNKEL (reference sequence). V gave up 1 base and J gave up 6 bases, with 13 bases separating them. CDR3 protein: CASSQGTRDTQPQHF. The DNA of the CDR3 is TGTGCCAGCAGCCAAGGGACCCGGGACACTCAGCCCCAGCATTTT.

In the case of this clone: Other nucleotide sequences in the sample specify the same CDR3. This chain links TRBV3-1 (or the pseudogene TRBV3-2) with TRBJ2-5, with D possibly TRBD2 on 6 matching bases. The CDR3 totals 13 residues. V was shortened by 2 bases and J by 5 bases, with 9 bases between the two germline ends. Looked up from germline, CDR1 is LGHDT and CDR2 is YNNKEL (reference sequence). The CDR3 protein is CASSQTSQETQYF. In DNA form, the CDR3 reads TGTGCCAGCAGCCAAACTAGCCAGGAGACCCAGTACTTC.

The rearrangement links TRBV3-1 (or the pseudogene TRBV3-2) to TRBJ1-2; D might be TRBD1 (6 bases). The V end was cut by 1 base, the J end by 4 bases, with 16 bases between. The CDR3 consists of 16 residues. Germline V gene sequence: CDR1 LGHDT, CDR2 YNNKEL (reference sequence). The CDR3 sequence is CASSQALMRDTYGYTF. The CDR3 coding sequence is TGTGCCAGCAGCCAAGCCTTGATGCGGGACACCTATGGCTACACCTTC.

This clone was seen a handful of times. The chain links TRBV3-1 (or the pseudogene TRBV3-2) to TRBJ1-1; D ambiguous. V shed 0 bases and J shed 5 bases, with 7 bases lying between them. CDR3 length: 13 amino acids. In germline, CDR1 is LGHDT, CDR2 YNNKEL (reference sequence). CDR3 nucleotide sequence: TGTGCCAGCAGCCAAGATCCCGGGACTGAAGCTTTCTTT. Translating it yields CASSQDPGTEAFF.

The CDR3, as DNA: TGTGCCAGCAGTGATTGGGGAGGTCAGCCCCAGCATTTT. Its translation: CASSDWGGQPQHF. The rearrangement joins TRBV6-1 to TRBJ1-5; no reliable D call. CDR1 MNHNS and CDR2 SASEGT come from the germline V gene. Deletions cut 3 bases from V and 6 bases from J, with 9 bases between. The CDR3 is 13 amino acids.

The rearrangement uses TRBV7-9 and TRBJ1-2, with a weak D call TRBD1 (6 bases). This CDR3 spans 16 amino acids. The V end was cut by 2 bases, the J end by 5 bases, with 18 bases between. The germline gives CDR1 SEHNR, CDR2 FQNEAQ (reference sequence). The CDR3 loop reads CASSLLPGVEAYGYTF. CDR3 nucleotides: TGTGCCAGCAGCTTACTTCCAGGGGTTGAGGCATATGGCTACACCTTC.

The V and J genes are TRBV6-6 and TRBJ2-2, with 8 bases fitting TRBD1. Germline loops: CDR1 MNHNY, CDR2 SVGAGI (reference sequence). Germline trimming cut 6 bases from V and 1 base from J; bases unmatched to any gene: 7. The CDR3 loop spans 16 amino acids. CDR3 amino acids: CASRISGTGNTGELFF. CDR3 nucleotides: TGTGCCAGCAGAATATCCGGGACAGGGAACACCGGGGAGCTGTTTTTT.

The rearrangement joins TRBV4-1 to TRBJ2-7; D unresolved. CDR1 is MGHRA, CDR2 YSYEKL, per germline. Trimming took 3 bases from V and 3 from J, leaving 9 bases between them. The CDR3 loop spans 13 amino acids. The CDR3 reads CASSQGSNYEQYF. CDR3 coding DNA: TGCGCCAGCAGCCAGGGCTCGAACTACGAGCAGTACTTC.

This clone was counted a single time. The rearrangement joins TRBV18 to TRBJ1-2, with D perhaps TRBD1 (5 bases). The CDR3 runs to 14 residues. Germline V gene lookup returns CDR1 KGHSH and CDR2 LQKENI. V was trimmed by 6 bases and J by 6 bases, leaving 17 bases between them. CDR3 protein: CASSPSAGRHGYTF. CDR3 bases: TGTGCCAGCTCTCCCTCGGCAGGGCGACATGGCTACACCTTC.

The chain is built from TRBV5-1 and TRBJ2-3; 9 nucleotides match TRBD1. V lost 3 bases, J lost 1 base, and 6 bases stayed unmatched. The CDR3 is 16 amino acids. Per the germline V gene, CDR1 is SGHRS and CDR2 is YFSETQ. Here the CDR3 DNA reads TGCGCCAGCAGCTCGAGACAGGGGGACGGCACAGATACGCAGTATTTT. This sequence encodes CASSSRQGDGTDTQYF.

The genes are TRBV14 and TRBJ2-7; D is undetermined. Trimming left V 2 bases short and J 2 bases short, with 16 bases between. Germline V lookup: CDR1 SGHDN, CDR2 FVKESK. The CDR3 is 16 residues long. The CDR3 loop reads CASSQLAGVTAYEQYF. The CDR3 DNA sequence: TGTGCCAGCAGCCAATTGGCAGGTGTGACGGCCTACGAGCAGTACTTC.

V gene TRBV28 combines with J gene TRBJ1-1; D is perhaps TRBD1 (5 bases). Germline V gene sequence: CDR1 MDHEN, CDR2 SYDVKM. V was clipped by 7 bases and J by 2 bases, with 11 bases between them. This CDR3 spans 13 amino acids. The chain's CDR3 is CASKGQGNTEAFF. The CDR3 DNA follows: TGTGCCAGCAAGGGCCAGGGAAACACTGAAGCTTTCTTT.

The chain has TRBV10-3 and TRBJ1-1; 9 nucleotides match TRBD1. The CDR3 extends over 13 amino acids. Germline-derived CDR1 and CDR2 are ENHRY and SYGVKD. V lost 4 bases and J lost 6; bases outside the gene matches: 3. CDR3: CAISVGTGSEAFF. The CDR3 coding sequence is TGTGCCATCAGTGTCGGGACAGGGTCTGAAGCTTTCTTT.

This clone has more than one count but fewer than ten. The chain couples TRBV6-5 to TRBJ2-7; 7 positions match TRBD1. CDR1 is MNHEY, CDR2 SVGAGI, per germline. V was clipped by 8 bases and J by 2 bases; unmatched bases: 3. CDR3 length: 12 amino acids. The CDR3 DNA sequence: TGTGCCAGCCGTCAGGGGGCCTACGAGCAGTACTTC. Protein: CASRQGAYEQYF.

The chain employs TRBV12-1 and TRBJ1-1; the table's D call, TRBD1, has no DNA check behind it. TRBV12-1 represents a pseudogene. This CDR3 is built from 11 residues. The CDR3 loop reads CASSFETEAFF. CDR3 nucleotide sequence: TGTGCCAGCAGCTTTGAGACAGAAGCTTTCTTT.

This chain links TRBV6-4 with TRBJ1-4; tentatively, D is TRBD1 (5 bases). This CDR3 comprises 15 residues. The V gene's germline CDR1 is MRHNA and CDR2 SNTAGT. Trimming removed 0 bases at V and 7 bases at J, with 12 bases between. CDR3 loop: CASSDSIGTGEKLFF. The CDR3 DNA sequence: TGTGCCAGCAGTGACTCGATAGGGACGGGTGAAAAACTGTTTTTT.

The chain recombines TRBV7-3 with TRBJ2-2; D remains ambiguous. CDR1 and CDR2 (germline): SGHTA, FQGTGA. The germline V and J ends were trimmed by 6 bases and 0 bases, with 8 bases remaining between them. CDR3 size: 14 residues. The DNA for the CDR3 is TGTGCCAGCAGGCAAACAGCGAACACCGGGGAGCTGTTTTTT. Protein product: CASRQTANTGELFF.

The genes are TRBV30 and TRBJ1-5; possibly TRBD1 for D (6 bases). Germline CDR1 GTSNPN, CDR2 SVGIG (reference sequence). V was clipped by 1 base and J by 5 bases, with 9 bases between them. This CDR3 region has 13 residues. The CDR3 reads CAWSGGGDQPQHF. In nucleotides, the CDR3 is TGTGCCTGGAGTGGAGGGGGAGATCAGCCCCAGCATTTT.

The chain joins TRBV7-9 to TRBJ1-1; D gene ambiguous. CDR1 SEHNR and CDR2 FQNEAQ come from the germline V gene (reference sequence). The CDR3 loop spans 9 amino acids. V was trimmed by 2 bases and J by 12 bases, leaving 4 bases between them. The CDR3 DNA reads TGTGCCAGCAGCTTAACGTCTTTCTTT. Amino acids: CASSLTSFF. Supplemented by reference TRBV7-9 and TRBJ1-1, the full variable domain reads DTGVSQNPRHKITKRGQNVTFRCDPISEHNRLYWYRQTLGQGPEFLTYFQNEAQLEKSRLLSDRFSAERPKGSFSTLEIQRTEQGDSAMYLCASSLTSFFGQGTRLTVV.

The chain links TRBV4-3 to TRBJ1-2, with D perhaps matching TRBD1 (6 bases). V was pared by 0 bases and J by 5 bases, with 10 bases between. This CDR3 comprises 14 residues. Per germline, CDR1 LGHNA and CDR2 YSLEER. CDR3 nucleotides: TGCGCCAGCAGCCAAGAAGGAGGGGGGTATGGCTACACCTTC. Protein sequence: CASSQEGGGYGYTF.

This chain links TRBV5-1 with TRBJ2-7; 8 bases are shared with TRBD1. J lost 7 bases, V lost 2 bases, and 14 bases had no gene match. This CDR3 spans 16 amino acids. The germline V gene has CDR1 SGHRS and CDR2 YFSETQ. The CDR3 is CASSFRTGQGRTEQYF. The DNA of the CDR3 is TGCGCCAGCAGCTTCCGTACCGGACAGGGAAGAACGGAGCAGTACTTC.

This clone was seen a few times. The chain has TRBV15 and TRBJ2-3, with 11 nucleotides matching TRBD2. The germline CDR1 and CDR2 sequences are LNHNV and YYDKDF (reference sequence). CDR3 length equals 15 residues. V was clipped by 2 bases and J by 4 bases; unmatched bases: 2. Here the CDR3 reads CATSRLAGGADTQYF. CDR3 in DNA: TGTGCCACCAGCAGACTAGCGGGAGGTGCAGATACGCAGTATTTT.